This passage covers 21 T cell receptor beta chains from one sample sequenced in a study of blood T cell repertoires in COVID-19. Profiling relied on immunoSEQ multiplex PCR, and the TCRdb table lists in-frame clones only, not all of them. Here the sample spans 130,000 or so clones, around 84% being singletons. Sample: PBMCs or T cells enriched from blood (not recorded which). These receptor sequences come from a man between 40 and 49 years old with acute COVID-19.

CDR3 sequence reads: CASSGRTGGNTGELFF. In DNA form, the CDR3 reads TGTGCCAGCAGCGGAAGGACAGGGGGTAACACCGGGGAGCTGTTTTTT. The chain joins TRBV9 to TRBJ2-2, with 10 nucleotides matching TRBD1. Unmatched junction bases numbered 4, after V lost 3 bases and J lost 2 bases. Germline assignment: CDR1 SGDLS and CDR2 YYNGEE. CDR3 size: 16 residues.

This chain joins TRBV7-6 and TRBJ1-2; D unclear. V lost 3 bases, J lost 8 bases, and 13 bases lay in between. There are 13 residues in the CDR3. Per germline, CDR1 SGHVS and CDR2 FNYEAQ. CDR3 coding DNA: TGTGCCAGCAGCTTTGACGGAGCCGGGGGCTACACCTTC. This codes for CASSFDGAGGYTF.

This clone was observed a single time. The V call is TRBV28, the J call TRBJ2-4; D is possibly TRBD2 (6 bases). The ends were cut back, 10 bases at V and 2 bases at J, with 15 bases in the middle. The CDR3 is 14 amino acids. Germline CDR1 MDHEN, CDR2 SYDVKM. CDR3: CAISTAGPKNIQYF. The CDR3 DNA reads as TGTGCCATATCAACAGCGGGTCCCAAAAACATTCAGTACTTC.

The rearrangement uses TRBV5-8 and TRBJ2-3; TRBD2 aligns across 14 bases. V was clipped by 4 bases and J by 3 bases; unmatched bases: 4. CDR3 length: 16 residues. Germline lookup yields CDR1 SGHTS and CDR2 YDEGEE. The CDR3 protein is CASSPGLAGATDTQYF. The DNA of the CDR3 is TGTGCCAGCAGCCCGGGACTAGCGGGAGCGACAGATACGCAGTATTTT. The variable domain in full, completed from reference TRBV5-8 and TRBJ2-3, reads EAGVTQSPTHLIKTRGQQATLRCSPISGHTSVYWYQQALGLGLQFLLWYDEGEERNRGNFPPRFSGRQFPNYSSELNVNALELEDSALYLCASSPGLAGATDTQYFGPGTRLTVL.

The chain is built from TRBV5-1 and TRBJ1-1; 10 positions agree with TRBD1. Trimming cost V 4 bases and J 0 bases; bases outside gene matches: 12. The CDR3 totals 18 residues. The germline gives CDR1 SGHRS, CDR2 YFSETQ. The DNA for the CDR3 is TGCGCCAGCAGCACCGGCTGGACAGGGGGAGGAATGAACACTGAAGCTTTCTTT. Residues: CASSTGWTGGGMNTEAFF.

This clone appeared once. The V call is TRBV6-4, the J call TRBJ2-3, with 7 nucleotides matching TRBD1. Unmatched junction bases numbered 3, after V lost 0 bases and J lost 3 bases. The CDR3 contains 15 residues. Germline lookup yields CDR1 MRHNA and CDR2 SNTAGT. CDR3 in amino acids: CASSDSQGVTDTQYF. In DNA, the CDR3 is TGTGCCAGCAGTGACTCGCAGGGGGTGACAGATACGCAGTATTTT.

The CDR3 sequence is CASSLDYSYEQYF. The CDR3 DNA follows: TGCGCCAGCAGCTTGGACTACTCCTACGAGCAGTACTTC. The rearrangement uses TRBV5-1 and TRBJ2-7; the D is unclear. V lost 0 bases to trimming and J lost 0 bases, with 4 bases between them. Germline V gives CDR1 SGHRS, CDR2 YFSETQ. The CDR3 totals 13 residues.

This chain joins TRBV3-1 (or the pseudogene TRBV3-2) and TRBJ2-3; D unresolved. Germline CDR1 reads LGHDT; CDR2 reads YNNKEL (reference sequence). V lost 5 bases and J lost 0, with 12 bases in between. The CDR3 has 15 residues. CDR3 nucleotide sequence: TGTGCCAGCAGCGTGGGCGCTACGAGCACAGATACGCAGTATTTT. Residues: CASSVGATSTDTQYF.

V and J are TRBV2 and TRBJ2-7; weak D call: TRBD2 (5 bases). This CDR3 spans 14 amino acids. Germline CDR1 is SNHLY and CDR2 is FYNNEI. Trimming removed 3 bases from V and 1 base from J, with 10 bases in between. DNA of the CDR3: TGTGCCAGCAGTGAGGGAGCCCTTTCCTACGAGCAGTACTTC. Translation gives CASSEGALSYEQYF. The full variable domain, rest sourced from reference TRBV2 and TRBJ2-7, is EPEVTQTPSHQVTQMGQEVILRCVPISNHLYFYWYRQILGQKVEFLVSFYNNEISEKSEIFDDQFSVERPDGSNFTLKIRSTKLEDSAMYFCASSEGALSYEQYFGPGTRLTVT.

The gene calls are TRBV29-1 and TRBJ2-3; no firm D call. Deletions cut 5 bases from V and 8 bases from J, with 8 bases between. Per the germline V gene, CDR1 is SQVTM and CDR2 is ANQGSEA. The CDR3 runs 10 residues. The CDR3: CSVYQITQYF. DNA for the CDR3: TGCAGCGTTTACCAGATTACGCAGTATTTT.

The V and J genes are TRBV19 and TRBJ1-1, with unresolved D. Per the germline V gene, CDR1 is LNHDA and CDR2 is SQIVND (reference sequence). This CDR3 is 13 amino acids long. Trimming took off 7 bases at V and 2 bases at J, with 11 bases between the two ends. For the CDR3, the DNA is TGTGCCAGTAATCTCGGGAAAAACACTGAAGCTTTCTTT. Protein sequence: CASNLGKNTEAFF.

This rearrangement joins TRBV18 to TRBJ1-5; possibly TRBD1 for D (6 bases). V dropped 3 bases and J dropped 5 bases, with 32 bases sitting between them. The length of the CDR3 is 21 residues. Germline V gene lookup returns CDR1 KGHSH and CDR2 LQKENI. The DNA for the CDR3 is TGTGCCAGCTCACCTCCGGGGGGGCCTGGAGGGCAGGATATTACCGATCAGCCCCAGCATTTT. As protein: CASSPPGGPGGQDITDQPQHF.

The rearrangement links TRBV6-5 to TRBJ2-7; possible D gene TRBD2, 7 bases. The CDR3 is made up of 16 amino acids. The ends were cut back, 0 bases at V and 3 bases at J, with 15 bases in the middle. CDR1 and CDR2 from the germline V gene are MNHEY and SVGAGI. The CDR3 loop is CASSYSRGGAFYEQYF. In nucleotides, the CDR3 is TGTGCCAGCAGTTACTCGAGGGGGGGGGCGTTCTACGAGCAGTACTTC.

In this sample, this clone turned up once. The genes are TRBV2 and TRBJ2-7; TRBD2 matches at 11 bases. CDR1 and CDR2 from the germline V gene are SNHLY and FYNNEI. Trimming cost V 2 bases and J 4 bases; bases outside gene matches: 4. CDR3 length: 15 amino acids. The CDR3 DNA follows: TGTGCCAGCAGTGAAATTTCTAGCGGGGGGTACGAGCAGTACTTC. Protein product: CASSEISSGGYEQYF. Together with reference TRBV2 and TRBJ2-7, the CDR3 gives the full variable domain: EPEVTQTPSHQVTQMGQEVILRCVPISNHLYFYWYRQILGQKVEFLVSFYNNEISEKSEIFDDQFSVERPDGSNFTLKIRSTKLEDSAMYFCASSEISSGGYEQYFGPGTRLTVT.

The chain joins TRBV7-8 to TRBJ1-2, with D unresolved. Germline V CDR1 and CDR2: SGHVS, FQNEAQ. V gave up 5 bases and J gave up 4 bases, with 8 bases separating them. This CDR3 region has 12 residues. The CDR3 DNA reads TGTGCCAGCAGCCGGGCCGTCTATGGCTACACCTTC. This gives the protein CASSRAVYGYTF.

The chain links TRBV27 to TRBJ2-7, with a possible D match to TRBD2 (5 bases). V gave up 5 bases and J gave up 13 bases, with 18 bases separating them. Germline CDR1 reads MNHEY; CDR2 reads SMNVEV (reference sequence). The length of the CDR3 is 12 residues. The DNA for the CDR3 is TGTGCCAGCAGTCCCCGGGGAGCTGGGCAATACTTC. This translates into CASSPRGAGQYF.

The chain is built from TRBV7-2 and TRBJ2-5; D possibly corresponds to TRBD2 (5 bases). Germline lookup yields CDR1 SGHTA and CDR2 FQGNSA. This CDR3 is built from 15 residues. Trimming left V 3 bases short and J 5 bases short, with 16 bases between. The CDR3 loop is CASSFYDREWETQYF. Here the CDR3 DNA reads TGTGCCAGCAGCTTTTACGATCGGGAATGGGAGACCCAGTACTTC.

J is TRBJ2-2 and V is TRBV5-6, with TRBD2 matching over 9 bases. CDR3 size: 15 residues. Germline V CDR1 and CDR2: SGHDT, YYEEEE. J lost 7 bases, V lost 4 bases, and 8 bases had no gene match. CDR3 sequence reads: CASSPWTSANGELFF. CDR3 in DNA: TGTGCCAGCAGCCCATGGACTAGCGCGAACGGGGAGCTGTTTTTT.

DNA for the CDR3: TGTGCCAGCAGCCAGGGGACTAGCGGGGTCAATGAGCAGTTCTTC. It specifies CASSQGTSGVNEQFF. The chain has TRBV7-2 and TRBJ2-1; 13 bases are a match to TRBD2. There are 15 residues in the CDR3. The V segment lost 5 bases and the J segment 6 bases; nucleotides outside the gene matches: 4. Germline loops: CDR1 SGHTA, CDR2 FQGNSA.

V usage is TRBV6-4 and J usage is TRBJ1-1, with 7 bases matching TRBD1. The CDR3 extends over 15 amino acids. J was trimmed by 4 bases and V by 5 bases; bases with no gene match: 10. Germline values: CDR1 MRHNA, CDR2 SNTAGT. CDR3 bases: TGTGCCAGCAGTCCAACAGGGGTGGGTGGCACTGAAGCTTTCTTT. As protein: CASSPTGVGGTEAFF.

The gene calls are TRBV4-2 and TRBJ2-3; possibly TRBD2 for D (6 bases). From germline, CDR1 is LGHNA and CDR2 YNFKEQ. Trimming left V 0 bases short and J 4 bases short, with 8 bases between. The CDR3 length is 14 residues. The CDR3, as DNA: TGTGCCAGCAGCCAAGACCGGAGGGCAGATACGCAGTATTTT. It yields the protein CASSQDRRADTQYF.